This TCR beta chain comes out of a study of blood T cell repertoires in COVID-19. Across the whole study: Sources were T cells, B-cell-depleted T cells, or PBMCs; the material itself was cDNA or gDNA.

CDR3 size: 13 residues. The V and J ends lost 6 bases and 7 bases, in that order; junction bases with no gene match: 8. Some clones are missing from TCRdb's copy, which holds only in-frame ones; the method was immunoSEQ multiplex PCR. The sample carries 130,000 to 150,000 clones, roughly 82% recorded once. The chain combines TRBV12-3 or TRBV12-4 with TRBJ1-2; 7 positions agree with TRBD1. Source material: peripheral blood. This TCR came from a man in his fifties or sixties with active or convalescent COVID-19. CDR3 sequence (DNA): TGTGCCAGCAGGTCTACAGGGGTTCCTGGCTACACCTTC. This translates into CASRSTGVPGYTF.